These 18 T cell receptor beta chains were all obtained from the same sample, sequenced in a study of blood T cell repertoires in COVID-19. Method: immunoSEQ multiplex PCR; TCRdb's copy keeps in-frame clones and lacks some. The sample lists over 70,000 clones, 90% occurring once. The sequenced material came from peripheral blood. These TCRs come from a woman of 80 years or more with active or convalescent COVID-19.

Only one count was recorded for this clone. The chain is built from TRBV18 and TRBJ2-2, with unresolved D. Germline V gene sequence: CDR1 KGHSH, CDR2 LQKENI. V was clipped by 1 base and J by 2 bases, with 8 bases between them. The CDR3 is 15 residues long. This CDR3 is CASSPLSLNTGELFF. In DNA form, the CDR3 reads TGTGCCAGCTCACCACTATCTCTAAACACCGGGGAGCTGTTTTTT.

The chain couples TRBV18 to TRBJ1-3; D gene uncertain. This CDR3 has 15 residues. The V gene lost 0 bases and the J gene lost 0 bases, with 6 bases spanning the gap. Germline values: CDR1 KGHSH, CDR2 LQKENI. The CDR3 DNA follows: TGTGCCAGCTCACCACCGAGTTTCTCTGGAAACACCATATATTTT. Translated: CASSPPSFSGNTIYF.

This clone was found once. The V and J genes are TRBV25-1 and TRBJ2-3; tentatively, D is TRBD2 (5 bases). Trimming stripped 8 bases from V and 0 bases from J, with 12 bases between. CDR3 length: 14 residues. CDR1 and CDR2 from the germline V gene are MGHDK and SYGVNS. The CDR3 here is CASATPGSTDTQYF. Written as DNA, the CDR3 is TGTGCCAGCGCGACGCCGGGAAGCACAGATACGCAGTATTTT.

The V call is TRBV28, the J call TRBJ1-6, with 9 positions matching TRBD1. Germline V CDR1 and CDR2: MDHEN, SYDVKM. The CDR3 extends over 16 amino acids. J lost 8 bases, V lost 6 bases, and 11 bases had no gene match. The CDR3 DNA reads as TGTGCCAGCAGGCCGCCGGGACAGGGTCAGCATTCACCCCTCCACTTT. This gives the protein CASRPPGQGQHSPLHF.

This chain joins TRBV18 and TRBJ1-2; D gene ambiguous. With 3 bases removed from V and 5 bases from J, the gap between germline ends came to 13 bases. CDR3 length: 14 amino acids. Germline V gene lookup returns CDR1 KGHSH and CDR2 LQKENI. The CDR3, as DNA: TGTGCCAGCTCACCCGAGGGATCCAAGTATGGCTACACCTTC. This gives the protein CASSPEGSKYGYTF.

V gene TRBV9 combines with J gene TRBJ2-5; 10 bases line up with TRBD2. Trimming removed 4 bases from V and 5 bases from J; junction bases left unmatched: 5. Germline V CDR1 and CDR2: SGDLS, YYNGEE. This CDR3 region has 14 residues. CDR3 sequence reads: CASSLAGGRETQYF. The DNA of the CDR3 is TGTGCCAGCAGCTTAGCGGGAGGTCGGGAGACCCAGTACTTC.

The genes are TRBV16 and TRBJ2-3, with D uncertain. The CDR3 extends over 13 amino acids. Trimming pared 2 bases from V and 6 bases from J, leaving 9 bases between. Germline loops: CDR1 KGHSY, CDR2 FQNENV. The CDR3 protein is CASSQGVRDTQYF. The CDR3 nucleotides read TGTGCCAGCAGCCAAGGAGTAAGGGATACGCAGTATTTT.

The chain is built from TRBV11-2 and TRBJ1-4; 7 bases fit TRBD1. CDR3 length equals 16 residues. Germline CDR1 is SGHAT and CDR2 is FQNNGV. The J segment lost 5 bases and the V segment lost 6 bases, leaving 12 bases of the junction unmatched. CDR3 coding DNA: TGTGCCAGCAGATGGGGACAGTCTCTGGGAAATGAAAAACTGTTTTTT. Its translation: CASRWGQSLGNEKLFF.

This clone was seen more than once but under ten times. The chain employs TRBV18 and TRBJ2-5; a possible D gene is TRBD1 (5 bases). Trimming took off 3 bases at V and 1 base at J, with 18 bases between the two ends. Germline assignment: CDR1 KGHSH and CDR2 LQKENI. The CDR3 runs to 17 residues. The CDR3 protein is CASSPFLGHNSQETQYF. CDR3 DNA sequence: TGTGCCAGCTCACCGTTTTTAGGACACAACTCCCAAGAGACCCAGTACTTC.

This chain uses TRBV27 with TRBJ1-4, with 8 bases identical to TRBD1. The CDR3 loop spans 17 amino acids. Germline V lookup: CDR1 MNHEY, CDR2 SMNVEV (reference sequence). After removal of 1 base from V and 5 bases from J, the junction contained 9 bases not matched to a gene. The CDR3 loop is CASSLYFGQGGNEKLFF. In nucleotides, the CDR3 is TGTGCCAGCAGTTTATATTTTGGACAGGGAGGGAATGAAAAACTGTTTTTT.

This sequence joins TRBV7-2 and TRBJ1-2, with 8 positions matching TRBD1. Germline V lookup: CDR1 SGHTA, CDR2 FQGNSA. The CDR3 has 13 amino acids. V lost 7 bases and J lost 6; bases outside the gene matches: 7. The CDR3 region has the DNA TGTGCCAGCAACAAGCCGGGACAGGATGGCTACACCTTC. Translating gives CASNKPGQDGYTF.

The rearrangement joins TRBV27 to TRBJ2-7; tentatively, D is TRBD2 (7 bases). Between the trimmed V and J ends, which lost 6 bases and 5 bases, there was a span of 14 bases. Germline V CDR1 and CDR2: MNHEY, SMNVEV (reference sequence). There are 13 residues in the CDR3. CDR3 nucleotides: TGTGCCAGCAGCTCGGGGGGCCTCGACGAGCAGTACTTC. Protein sequence: CASSSGGLDEQYF.

The sample holds a few counts of this clone. This sequence joins TRBV27 and TRBJ1-4, with a weak D call TRBD1 (5 bases). Trimming removed 5 bases at V and 7 bases at J, with 5 bases between. The CDR3 sequence is 11 residues long. Germline V lookup: CDR1 MNHEY, CDR2 SMNVEV (reference sequence). The CDR3 DNA is TGTGCCAGCAGTCAGGGTGAAAAACTGTTTTTT. Protein: CASSQGEKLFF.

CDR3 coding DNA: TGCGCCAGCAGCGTTCTTGTGGGACAGGGGGACAATGAGCAGTTCTTC. Translated, it gives CASSVLVGQGDNEQFF. This rearrangement joins TRBV5-1 to TRBJ2-1, with 11 positions matching TRBD1. From germline, CDR1 is SGHRS and CDR2 YFSETQ. V lost 4 bases and J lost 5; bases outside the gene matches: 8. This CDR3 region has 16 residues. Combining the CDR3 with reference TRBV5-1 and TRBJ2-1 gives the whole variable domain KAGVTQTPRYLIKTRGQQVTLSCSPISGHRSVSWYQQTPGQGLQFLFEYFSETQRNKGNFPGRFSGRQFSNSRSEMNVSTLELGDSALYLCASSVLVGQGDNEQFFGPGTRLTVL.

The chain uses TRBV9 and TRBJ1-1, with 7 bases that match TRBD1. The CDR3 runs to 14 residues. Germline CDR1 is SGDLS and CDR2 is YYNGEE. J gave up 3 bases and V 0 bases, and 2 bases lay outside the gene matches. The CDR3 DNA sequence: TGTGCCAGCAGCGTAGTGGGACAGCACACTGAAGCTTTCTTT. It encodes CASSVVGQHTEAFF.

This chain links TRBV18 with TRBJ2-2; 11 bases align to TRBD1. Germline V gene lookup returns CDR1 KGHSH and CDR2 LQKENI. The CDR3 length is 16 residues. V lost 2 bases and J lost 5; bases outside the gene matches: 4. The CDR3 spells CASSPGQGATTGELFF. In DNA form, the CDR3 reads TGTGCCAGCTCACCAGGACAGGGGGCAACTACCGGGGAGCTGTTTTTT.

This sequence joins TRBV15 and TRBJ1-5, with D perhaps matching TRBD1 (5 bases). Per germline, CDR1 LNHNV and CDR2 YYDKDF (reference sequence). V dropped 1 base and J dropped 1 base, with 11 bases sitting between them. The CDR3 totals 16 residues. The CDR3 sequence: CATSRARGGSNQPQHF. The CDR3 DNA sequence: TGTGCCACCAGCAGAGCCCGGGGGGGAAGCAATCAGCCCCAGCATTTT.

CDR3 region: CASSLTSGRPMTSTDTQYF. In nucleotides, the CDR3 is TGTGCCAGTAGTTTGACTAGCGGGAGGCCCATGACTAGCACAGATACGCAGTATTTT. V and J are TRBV19 and TRBJ2-3, with TRBD2 identical over 13 bases. This CDR3 contains 19 residues. Germline trimming cut 5 bases from V and 0 bases from J; bases unmatched to any gene: 11. Germline V gene sequence: CDR1 LNHDA, CDR2 SQIVND (reference sequence).